These 16 T cell receptor beta chains were all obtained from the same sample, sequenced in a study of T cell repertoires in cytomegalovirus infection (dated by TCRdb to the late 2010s). TCRdb names Illumina HiSeq 1500 as the instrument used. TCRdb ran its own pipeline on the public reads, namely fastp trimming at Q25 and MiXCR clone calling, and kept in-frame beta chains. For every CDR3 protein sequence, its rows merge into one entry that carries the most common genes and DNA. This sample gives approximately 500,000 distinct CDR3 sequences in total; about 10% of them show up just once. The top ten clones comprise about 9.4% of the sample. Sequencing was carried out using PBMCs. The receptors stem from a human donor in good health (CMV status not recorded). Some clones in this sample may be carry-over from other donors' samples.

This clonotype was observed many times. The CDR3 coding sequence is TGTGCCAGCAGTTTATCCAATCGTGCAGAAAAACTGTTTTTT. Amino acids: CASSLSNRAEKLFF. The genes are TRBV28 and TRBJ1-4; D is unresolved. CDR1 and CDR2 (germline): MDHEN, SYDVKM. Trimming removed 1 base from V and 8 bases from J, with 11 bases in between. This CDR3 contains 14 residues. Filled out from reference TRBV28 and TRBJ1-4, the complete variable domain reads DVKVTQSSRYLVKRTGEKVFLECVQDMDHENMFWYRQDPGLGLRLIYFSYDVKMKEKGDIPEGYSVSREKKERFSLILESASTNQTSMYLCASSLSNRAEKLFFGSGTQLSVL.

This clonotype was detected many times. This chain connects TRBV27 to TRBJ2-7; D unclear. The germline CDR1 and CDR2 sequences are MNHEY and SMNVEV (reference sequence). CDR3 length: 14 residues. Deletions cut 6 bases from V and 0 bases from J, with 12 bases between. Here the CDR3 reads CASRESPNSYEQYF. The DNA for the CDR3 is TGTGCCAGCAGAGAAAGCCCGAACTCCTACGAGCAGTACTTC.

The chain carries TRBV20-1 and TRBJ2-7, with TRBD1 identical over 9 bases. Germline trimming cut 5 bases from V and 3 bases from J; bases unmatched to any gene: 8. The CDR3 is 14 amino acids. The germline V gene encodes CDR1 DFQATT and CDR2 SNEGSKA (reference sequence). The CDR3 bases are TGCAGTGCTGCCAGGACAGGGGTTAACTACGAGCAGTACTTC. This translates into CSAARTGVNYEQYF.

The table lists this clonotype with many counts. The rearrangement joins TRBV11-2 to TRBJ1-2; D is uncertain. The CDR3 is made up of 15 amino acids. Germline CDR1 SGHAT, CDR2 FQNNGV. Trimming removed 4 bases at V and 0 bases at J, with 12 bases between. The CDR3 sequence is CASSYRRAANYGYTF. CDR3 coding DNA: TGTGCCAGCAGCTATCGACGGGCAGCTAACTATGGCTACACCTTC.

This clonotype was detected ten times or more. V usage is TRBV6-5 and J usage is TRBJ2-1, with 13 nucleotides matching TRBD2. The germline gives CDR1 MNHEY, CDR2 SVGAGI. The CDR3 loop spans 16 amino acids. Trimming took 6 bases from V and 5 from J; bases not matched to a gene: 7. The CDR3 DNA sequence: TGTGCCAGCAGAAACGGGGGACTAGCGGGGCACAATGAGCAGTTCTTC. Protein: CASRNGGLAGHNEQFF.

This clonotype was counted many times. The V and J genes are TRBV11-1 and TRBJ1-1; D may be TRBD1 (5 bases). V shed 3 bases and J shed 7 bases, with 15 bases lying between them. The CDR3 loop spans 14 amino acids. CDR1 is SGHAT and CDR2 is FQDESV in the germline V gene (reference sequence). Here the CDR3 reads CASSLRTGAIEAFF. In DNA form, the CDR3 reads TGTGCCAGCAGCTTGAGAACAGGCGCAATTGAAGCTTTCTTT. Complete variable domain (other parts from reference TRBV11-1 and TRBJ1-1): EAEVAQSPRYKITEKSQAVAFWCDPISGHATLYWYRQILGQGPELLVQFQDESVVDDSQLPKDRFSAERLKGVDSTLKIQPAELGDSAMYLCASSLRTGAIEAFFGQGTRLTVV.

This chain joins TRBV19 and TRBJ2-2, with a possible D match to TRBD2 (6 bases). V shed 5 bases and J shed 4 bases, with 14 bases lying between them. The germline gives CDR1 LNHDA, CDR2 SQIVND (reference sequence). The CDR3 spans 15 residues. The CDR3, as DNA: TGTGCCAGTAGTCTCCTGCGGGGAATCACCGGGGAGCTGTTTTTT. This sequence encodes CASSLLRGITGELFF.

This clonotype appeared a few times. The genes are TRBV29-1 and TRBJ2-5, with 8 positions matching TRBD2. The V gene end was trimmed by 6 bases and the J gene end by 1 base; junction bases not matched to a gene: 4. The CDR3 has 13 amino acids. In germline, CDR1 is SQVTM, CDR2 ANQGSEA. The CDR3 reads CSVRGGFQETQYF. The CDR3 coding sequence is TGCAGCGTCCGGGGGGGGTTCCAAGAGACCCAGTACTTC. The full variable domain, rest sourced from reference TRBV29-1 and TRBJ2-5, is SAVISQKPSRDICQRGTSLTIQCQVDSQVTMMFWYRQQPGQSLTLIATANQGSEATYESGFVIDKFPISRPNLTFSTLTVSNMSPEDSSIYLCSVRGGFQETQYFGPGTRLLVL.

In its sample, this clonotype was seen many times. V usage is TRBV7-8 and J usage is TRBJ1-6, with no clear D. Looked up from germline, CDR1 is SGHVS and CDR2 is FQNEAQ. V gave up 1 base and J gave up 11 bases, with 9 bases separating them. The CDR3 has 13 amino acids. The CDR3: CASSLDGGTPLHF. CDR3 nucleotide sequence: TGTGCCAGCAGCTTAGATGGAGGGACACCCCTCCACTTT. Looking up the rest from reference TRBV7-8 and TRBJ1-6 gives the full variable domain: GAGVSQSPRYKVAKRGQDVALRCDPISGHVSLFWYQQALGQGPEFLTYFQNEAQLDKSGLPSDRFFAERPEGSVSTLKIQRTQQEDSAVYLCASSLDGGTPLHFGNGTRLTVT.

This sequence joins TRBV10-3 and TRBJ2-6, with D hard to call. Per germline, CDR1 ENHRY and CDR2 SYGVKD. Trimming shortened V by 2 bases and J by 0 bases, and 8 bases separated the two germline ends. The CDR3 has 16 amino acids. CDR3 bases: TGTGCCATCAGTGAGGGGTGGCACTCTGGGGCCAACGTCCTGACTTTC. Translated, it gives CAISEGWHSGANVLTF.

In its sample, this clonotype was seen many times. The rearrangement uses TRBV19 and TRBJ1-2; possible D gene TRBD1, 5 bases. CDR3 length equals 17 residues. Deletions cut 3 bases from V and 5 bases from J, with 22 bases between. Germline V lookup: CDR1 LNHDA, CDR2 SQIVND (reference sequence). In DNA, the CDR3 is TGTGCCAGTAGTATCGCCGGGACGGACCTCGTTATTTATGGCTACACCTTC. Translating gives CASSIAGTDLVIYGYTF.

This clonotype turned up a few times. For the CDR3, the DNA is TGTGCCAGCAGTTACAGACAGGGCGAGGCGGCCAAAAACATTCAGTACTTC. Translating gives CASSYRQGEAAKNIQYF. The V call is TRBV6-5, the J call TRBJ2-4; 7 bases line up with TRBD1. The germline V gene has CDR1 MNHEY and CDR2 SVGAGI. The V segment lost 2 bases and the J segment 1 base; nucleotides outside the gene matches: 8. CDR3 length: 17 amino acids.

This clonotype was recorded many times. The rearrangement links TRBV28 to TRBJ2-3; D remains unclear. This CDR3 contains 15 residues. V lost 4 bases, J lost 3 bases, and 14 bases lay in between. Looked up from germline, CDR1 is MDHEN and CDR2 is SYDVKM. CDR3: CASSSRALATDTQYF. DNA for the CDR3: TGTGCCAGCAGTTCCCGGGCCTTGGCGACAGATACGCAGTATTTT. Together with reference TRBV28 and TRBJ2-3, the CDR3 gives the full variable domain: DVKVTQSSRYLVKRTGEKVFLECVQDMDHENMFWYRQDPGLGLRLIYFSYDVKMKEKGDIPEGYSVSREKKERFSLILESASTNQTSMYLCASSSRALATDTQYFGPGTRLTVL.

This clonotype was seen at least ten times. The rearrangement uses TRBV7-9 and TRBJ2-7; D not resolved. Trimming took off 1 base at V and 3 bases at J, with 10 bases between the two ends. The CDR3 is 14 residues long. The V gene's germline CDR1 is SEHNR and CDR2 FQNEAQ (reference sequence). In nucleotides, the CDR3 is TGTGCCAGCAGCTTAGTCCCCGTAAACTACGAGCAGTACTTC. Residues: CASSLVPVNYEQYF.

This clonotype has more than one count but fewer than ten. V gene TRBV11-2 combines with J gene TRBJ2-1, with 7 positions matching TRBD2. V trimming: 1 base; J trimming: 9 bases; junction bases outside the gene matches: 3. Germline V CDR1 and CDR2: SGHAT, FQNNGV. CDR3 size: 13 residues. CDR3 residues: CASSLASGIEQFF. DNA of the CDR3: TGTGCCAGCAGCTTAGCTAGCGGAATTGAGCAGTTCTTC.

This clonotype was detected ten times or more. The chain employs TRBV29-1 and TRBJ1-1; tentatively, D is TRBD1 (5 bases). There are 14 residues in the CDR3. Germline V gene sequence: CDR1 SQVTM, CDR2 ANQGSEA. With 5 bases removed from V and 2 bases from J, the gap between germline ends came to 15 bases. The CDR3 sequence: CSVHSGTGNTEAFF. The CDR3 region has the DNA TGCAGCGTTCATTCTGGGACGGGCAACACTGAAGCTTTCTTT. The full variable domain, with the rest looked up from reference TRBV29-1 and TRBJ1-1, is SAVISQKPSRDICQRGTSLTIQCQVDSQVTMMFWYRQQPGQSLTLIATANQGSEATYESGFVIDKFPISRPNLTFSTLTVSNMSPEDSSIYLCSVHSGTGNTEAFFGQGTRLTVV.